This T cell receptor (beta chain) was obtained from a study of CD8+CD57+ T cells in acquired aplastic anemia. The TCR beta profiling, which covered VDJ combination and CDR3 sequence, was carried out using genomic DNA as the template. TCRdb ran MiXCR on the reads and lists one entry per CDR3 protein. The sample lists under 75,000 distinct CDR3 sequences, roughly half occurring once. The germline V and J ends were trimmed by 4 bases and 8 bases, with 11 bases remaining between them. CDR3 length equals 13 residues. From germline, CDR1 is KGHDR and CDR2 SFDVKD. This receptor was taken from a human donor in good health, serving as a control. The sample was sorted CD4+, CD8+, or CD8+CD57+ T cells (not recorded which) from PBMCs. The chain employs TRBV24-1 and TRBJ2-1, with a possible D match to TRBD1 (5 bases). CDR3 region: CATSESGLHEQFF. The CDR3, as DNA: TGTGCCACCAGTGAATCAGGGTTACATGAGCAGTTCTTC.